This T cell receptor (beta chain) was observed in a study of T cell clusters in autoimmune cytopenias. General study results and limits: Physiological T cell clusters of healthy donors were apparently absent in primary autoimmune cytopenia patients.

In the case of this clonotype: Antigen: not known.

TRB amplification used approximately 250 ng of peripheral blood genomic DNA. One tube held mixed TRB-A and TRB-B primer pools for touch-down PCR. One entry per CDR3 protein, without DNA, is what TCRdb gives after re-calling the multiplex PCR reads. This table holds under 8,500 distinct CDR3 sequences. Germline loops: CDR1 MNHNS, CDR2 SASEGT. The CDR3 has 14 residues. These sequences were also reported in another study, on T cell repertoires in aging, cancer and after chemotherapy. That source adds: The whole study produced a dataset of some 10 million TCR reads. Median generation probability rose over the chemotherapy interval in each cancer cohort, suggesting rebound thymic output.

The rearrangement uses TRBV6-1 and TRBJ1-4. The receptor's source is a human donor in good health. Sequencing used peripheral blood. The CDR3: CASTLQPTNEKLFF.